The 14 T cell receptor beta chains below come from one sample, sequenced in a study of T cells after yellow fever vaccination. TCRdb recomputed calls from the 5' RACE reads with MiXCR, one row per CDR3 protein. The sample yields hundreds of thousands of distinct CDR3 sequences, around 16% seen once. The material was PBMCs, obtained more than 4 days after the first yellow fever vaccination. The receptor source for this set is a man younger than 30 who received the YFV17D yellow fever vaccine.

This clonotype was detected a few times. V is TRBV11-2 and J is TRBJ2-5; the match to TRBD2 covers 11 bases. J was trimmed by 2 bases and V by 3 bases; bases with no gene match: 8. CDR1 and CDR2 from the germline V gene are SGHAT and FQNNGV. CDR3 length: 17 amino acids. CDR3 DNA sequence: TGTGCCAGCAGCTTCGGCGGGACTAGCGGAGGTCAAGAGACCCAGTACTTC. Translation gives CASSFGGTSGGQETQYF.

The chain uses TRBV27 and TRBJ2-1; no definite D call. The CDR3 is 15 residues long. Germline CDR1 is MNHEY and CDR2 is SMNVEV (reference sequence). V lost 5 bases and J lost 0, with 11 bases in between. The CDR3 nucleotides are TGTGCCAGCAGTATCAGGATGAGCTCCTACAATGAGCAGTTCTTC. Amino acids: CASSIRMSSYNEQFF.

V is TRBV20-1 and J is TRBJ2-5; a possible D gene is TRBD2 (5 bases). The ends were cut back, 5 bases at V and 5 bases at J, with 12 bases in the middle. The germline V gene encodes CDR1 DFQATT and CDR2 SNEGSKA (reference sequence). This CDR3 has 12 residues. CDR3 nucleotides: TGCAGTGCTCTGCTAGCCCGGGAGACCCAGTACTTC. Its protein product is CSALLARETQYF.

The J gene is TRBJ2-2, the V gene TRBV12-3 or TRBV12-4; D is undetermined. Trimming removed 1 base from V and 0 bases from J, with 6 bases in between. The CDR3 has 15 residues. The DNA of the CDR3 is TGTGCCAGCAGTTTAGTATCTCCGAACACCGGGGAGCTGTTTTTT. This translates into CASSLVSPNTGELFF.

This clonotype was counted at least ten times. V and J are TRBV5-1 and TRBJ2-7, with 7 bases lining up with TRBD2. V lost 1 base and J lost 4; bases outside the gene matches: 5. CDR1 SGHRS and CDR2 YFSETQ come from the germline V gene. The CDR3 extends over 14 amino acids. DNA of the CDR3: TGCGCCAGCAGCTTGCGGGGGGAACAGTACGAGCAGTACTTC. Translated, it gives CASSLRGEQYEQYF.

Ten or more counts support this clonotype. The rearrangement joins TRBV7-2 to TRBJ2-3; 8 bases line up with TRBD2. After removal of 6 bases from V and 5 bases from J, the junction contained 7 bases not matched to a gene. Germline-derived CDR1 and CDR2 are SGHTA and FQGNSA. CDR3 length: 14 amino acids. CDR3 bases: TGTGCCAGCAGGAGAGGACTAGCAGTAGATACGCAGTATTTT. Translation: CASRRGLAVDTQYF.

In its sample, this clonotype was seen many times. This chain uses TRBV27 with TRBJ1-6, with TRBD1 matching over 7 bases. V shed 7 bases and J 7 bases; nucleotides not matched to a gene: 10. Germline V lookup: CDR1 MNHEY, CDR2 SMNVEV (reference sequence). This CDR3 region has 15 residues. CDR3 DNA sequence: TGTGCCAGCACCCTAGGGGGCAGGGGAAATTCACCCCTCCACTTT. Its protein product is CASTLGGRGNSPLHF.

The DNA of the CDR3 is TGTGCCAGCAGCGATAACGGAAACACCATATATTTT. Protein sequence: CASSDNGNTIYF. The chain joins TRBV5-6 to TRBJ1-3; D gene uncertain. Germline-derived CDR1 and CDR2 are SGHDT and YYEEEE. The CDR3 has 12 residues. V was clipped by 4 bases and J by 4 bases, with 6 bases between them.

The chain combines TRBV5-1 with TRBJ2-3, with D tentatively TRBD2 (6 bases). The CDR3 sequence is 16 residues long. Germline V gene data show CDR1 as SGHRS and CDR2 as YFSETQ. Trimming pared 4 bases from V and 2 bases from J, leaving 17 bases between. The CDR3 region is CASSRADYSPTDTQYF. CDR3 DNA: TGCGCCAGCAGCCGAGCGGACTACTCGCCCACAGATACGCAGTATTTT. Combining the CDR3 with reference TRBV5-1 and TRBJ2-3 gives the whole variable domain KAGVTQTPRYLIKTRGQQVTLSCSPISGHRSVSWYQQTPGQGLQFLFEYFSETQRNKGNFPGRFSGRQFSNSRSEMNVSTLELGDSALYLCASSRADYSPTDTQYFGPGTRLTVL.

This clonotype turned up a few times. The rearrangement uses TRBV6-2 or TRBV6-3 and TRBJ2-7; D remains ambiguous. V was clipped by 5 bases and J by 5 bases, with 7 bases between them. Germline CDR1 and CDR2: MNHEY and SVGEGT. The CDR3 has 11 amino acids. The CDR3 DNA is TGTGCCAGCAGTGGAGACAACGAGCAGTACTTC. This gives the protein CASSGDNEQYF.

A few counts support this clonotype. V usage is TRBV6-5 and J usage is TRBJ2-3; the match to TRBD2 covers 9 bases. The V gene's germline CDR1 is MNHEY and CDR2 SVGAGI. The CDR3 contains 14 residues. V lost 8 bases, J lost 5 bases, and 8 bases stayed unmatched. CDR3 loop: CASVLKRGVDTQYF. The CDR3 nucleotides are TGTGCCAGCGTTTTAAAGCGGGGGGTAGATACGCAGTATTTT.

Many counts were recorded for this clonotype. The V gene is TRBV20-1, the J gene TRBJ1-2; a possible D gene is TRBD1 (5 bases). The CDR3 extends over 14 amino acids. The germline V gene has CDR1 DFQATT and CDR2 SNEGSKA (reference sequence). The V end lost 3 bases, the J end lost 4 bases, and 15 bases lay between the germline ends. CDR3 amino acids: CSASAMGPGYGYTF. Here the CDR3 DNA reads TGCAGTGCTAGTGCCATGGGGCCGGGCTATGGCTACACCTTC.

This clonotype was recorded many times. The chain carries TRBV7-6 and TRBJ2-1, with 8 bases aligning to TRBD2. The CDR3 runs to 16 residues. Germline values: CDR1 SGHVS, CDR2 FNYEAQ. V dropped 3 bases and J dropped 9; count of bases not matched to a gene: 13. CDR3 sequence: CASSFFSGANVGEQFF. The CDR3, as DNA: TGTGCCAGCAGCTTTTTTAGCGGGGCGAACGTGGGTGAGCAGTTCTTC.

Only a few counts were recorded for this clonotype. This chain links TRBV25-1 with TRBJ2-4; D may be TRBD2 (7 bases). The germline V and J ends were trimmed by 4 bases and 3 bases, with 22 bases remaining between them. Germline values: CDR1 MGHDK, CDR2 SYGVNS. There are 18 residues in the CDR3. The CDR3 here is CASSGFYGGGQDKNIQYF. CDR3 bases: TGTGCCAGCAGTGGGTTTTATGGGGGGGGCCAAGACAAAAACATTCAGTACTTC.